This is a list of T cell receptor beta chains from one sample in a study of blood T cell repertoires in COVID-19. Assay used: immunoSEQ multiplex PCR; TCRdb lists only in-frame clones, some missing. The sample carries under 250,000 clones, about four fifths recorded once. The sequencing input was peripheral blood. These receptors came from a man in his fifties or sixties with active or convalescent COVID-19. CDR3s include the opening cysteine and the closing phenylalanine or tryptophan. A D gene is named only where the DNA matches it firmly. Clone size is shown for a subset of rows, as once, few, many or a class of expanded clone.

clone_size j_call v_call d_call cdr3_aa cdr3_nt
- TRBJ1-2 TRBV5-4 - CASSLDLPGLGGHGYTF TGTGCCAGCAGCTTGGATTTACCCGGGCTGGGGGGGCATGGCTACACCTTC
- TRBJ2-7 TRBV15 TRBD2 CATSRETGRGEQYF TGTGCCACCAGCAGAGAGACGGGGAGGGGCGAGCAGTACTTC
- TRBJ2-7 TRBV27 - CASSRPGLQSEQYF TGTGCCAGCAGCCGTCCGGGACTCCAGTCCGAGCAGTACTTC
few TRBJ2-3 TRBV19 TRBD1 CASSMSGTGLITQYF TGTGCCAGTAGTATGTCCGGGACAGGGTTAATTACGCAGTATTTT
- TRBJ1-6 TRBV4-3 TRBD1 CASSQDRGRPHSPLHF TGCGCCAGCAGCCAAGATAGGGGGCGGCCTCATTCACCCCTCCACTTT
- TRBJ2-7 TRBV7-2 - CASSAVGAEQYF TGTGCCAGCAGCGCCGTTGGGGCCGAGCAGTACTTC
- TRBJ1-5 TRBV7-2 TRBD1 CASSGGTGRAQPQHF TGTGCCAGCAGCGGGGGGACAGGGAGGGCTCAGCCCCAGCATTTT
- TRBJ1-4 TRBV30 - CAWSGQSVEKLFF TGTGCCTGGAGTGGACAGTCCGTAGAAAAACTGTTTTTT
- TRBJ1-1 TRBV5-1 TRBD1 CASSGSDRPEAFF TGCGCCAGCAGCGGGTCGGACAGGCCTGAAGCTTTCTTT
once TRBJ2-7 TRBV9 TRBD2 CASSVSAGGGSEQYF TGTGCCAGCAGCGTTTCAGCGGGAGGGGGCTCCGAGCAGTACTTC
- TRBJ2-1 TRBV6-2/TRBV6-3 TRBD1 CASSHSDRGQFF TGTGCCAGCAGTCACTCCGACAGGGGGCAGTTCTTC
- TRBJ2-5 TRBV25-1 TRBD2 CASSVAGLAGVETQYF TGTGCCAGCAGTGTTGCCGGACTAGCGGGGGTAGAGACCCAGTACTTC
- TRBJ1-6 TRBV2 - CASSEEGGRNNSPLHF TGTGCCAGCAGTGAAGAGGGGGGGAGGAATAATTCACCCCTCCACTTT
few TRBJ2-3 TRBV18 - CASSPGSTDTQYF TGTGCCAGCTCACCGGGCAGCACAGATACGCAGTATTTT
- TRBJ1-5 TRBV11-3 - CASSFTGSNSNQPQHF TGTGCCAGCAGCTTTACAGGGTCGAATAGCAATCAGCCCCAGCATTTT
once TRBJ1-2 TRBV4-3 - CASSQDWGVYYGYTF TGCGCCAGCAGCCAAGATTGGGGGGTTTACTATGGCTACACCTTC
once TRBJ1-2 TRBV6-5 TRBD1 CASSYAKQGTYTF TGTGCCAGCAGTTACGCAAAACAGGGGACCTACACCTTC
- TRBJ1-2 TRBV30 - CAWSVVRGYGYTF TGTGCCTGGAGTGTAGTCAGGGGCTATGGCTACACCTTC
- TRBJ2-7 TRBV29-1 TRBD1 CSVTQGARLDEQYF TGCAGCGTCACCCAGGGGGCTAGGTTGGACGAGCAGTACTTC
- TRBJ2-7 TRBV6-5 TRBD1 CASNPNGDSSYEQYF TGTGCCAGCAACCCGAACGGGGACAGCTCCTACGAGCAGTACTTC
- TRBJ1-5 TRBV6-5 - CASGPHGGGKPQHF TGTGCCAGCGGCCCCCACGGCGGGGGGAAGCCCCAGCATTTT
once TRBJ2-7 TRBV14 TRBD1 CASRRTGGYEQYF TGTGCCAGCAGGCGGACAGGCGGCTACGAGCAGTACTTC
- TRBJ2-5 TRBV15 - CATSPDIETQYF TGTGCCACCAGCCCGGACATAGAGACCCAGTACTTC
- TRBJ2-5 TRBV3-1/TRBV3-2 TRBD1 CASSNDRVQETQYF TGTGCCAGCAGCAACGACAGGGTACAAGAGACCCAGTACTTC
- TRBJ1-3 TRBV18 TRBD1 CASSPPDRVIYF TGTGCCAGCTCACCGCCCGACAGGGTGATATATTTT
- TRBJ1-2 TRBV28 - CASRHPPRAHYGYTF TGTGCCAGCAGGCACCCTCCGCGGGCTCACTATGGCTACACCTTC
- TRBJ2-1 TRBV5-1 TRBD1 CASLPGTGQIEQFF TGCGCCAGCTTACCCGGGACAGGGCAAATTGAGCAGTTCTTC
- TRBJ2-7 TRBV10-3 TRBD2 CAISGGGYEQYF TGTGCCATCAGTGGCGGGGGTTACGAGCAGTACTTC
- TRBJ2-1 TRBV5-1 TRBD2 CASATSGGVYNEQFF TGCGCCAGCGCGACTAGCGGGGGAGTATACAATGAGCAGTTCTTC
few TRBJ1-3 TRBV5-1 TRBD1 CASSWDRGNTIYF TGCGCCAGCAGCTGGGACAGGGGAAACACCATATATTTT
- TRBJ1-1 TRBV18 TRBD1 CASSPRSGTAVGEAFF TGTGCCAGCTCACCAAGGTCCGGGACAGCAGTCGGGGAAGCTTTCTTT
- TRBJ2-7 TRBV6-5 TRBD1 CASSYLPGGLYEQYF TGTGCCAGCAGTTACTTACCAGGGGGCCTTTACGAGCAGTACTTC
- TRBJ2-7 TRBV29-1 - CSVARGGDYEQYF TGCAGCGTTGCTAGGGGTGGGGATTACGAGCAGTACTTC
- TRBJ2-4 TRBV5-1 - CASSLMGARGKNIQYF TGCGCCAGCAGCTTGATGGGGGCACGGGGCAAAAACATTCAGTACTTC
- TRBJ2-5 TRBV2 - CASSDPLGTQETQYF TGTGCCAGCAGTGATCCCCTAGGCACCCAAGAGACCCAGTACTTC
- TRBJ2-7 TRBV7-8 - CASSLRGVLAPSYEQYF TGTGCCAGCAGCTTAAGGGGGGTACTAGCGCCCTCCTACGAGCAGTACTTC
few TRBJ1-4 TRBV6-5 - CAVQGTNEKLFF TGTGCCGTACAGGGTACTAATGAAAAACTGTTTTTT
- TRBJ1-3 TRBV7-2 - CASSSRTTGNTIYF TGTGCCAGCAGCTCGCGGACAACTGGAAACACCATATATTTT
- TRBJ2-5 TRBV28 TRBD2 CASRVGLAGGKTQYF TGTGCCAGCAGGGTGGGACTAGCGGGAGGAAAGACCCAGTACTTC
- TRBJ1-2 TRBV28 - CAALERVPYGYTF TGTGCCGCCCTGGAGAGGGTCCCCTATGGCTACACCTTC
- TRBJ1-3 TRBV5-1 - CASSLEPGSSGNTIYF TGCGCCAGCAGCTTGGAGCCGGGGAGCTCTGGAAACACCATATATTTT
few TRBJ1-1 TRBV6-4 - CASSQGSNTEAFF TGTGCCAGTTCGCAGGGGTCGAACACTGAAGCTTTCTTT
- TRBJ1-2 TRBV19 TRBD1 CASSVGRGRNYGYTF TGTGCCAGTAGTGTGGGTAGGGGGCGAAACTATGGCTACACCTTC
- TRBJ2-1 TRBV27 TRBD2 CASVPAGGSDEQFF TGTGCCAGCGTCCCGGCGGGCGGGAGCGATGAGCAGTTCTTC
- TRBJ1-2 TRBV20-1 - CSASSGGHNGYTF TGCAGTGCTAGTTCTGGGGGACACAATGGCTACACCTTC
- TRBJ1-2 TRBV7-2 - CASSLALGRGHYGYTF TGTGCCAGCAGCTTAGCGCTAGGCAGGGGACACTATGGCTACACCTTC
- TRBJ2-7 TRBV5-1 TRBD1 CASSLGGWTGEQYF TGCGCCAGCAGCTTGGGGGGATGGACAGGCGAGCAGTACTTC
- TRBJ1-1 TRBV4-3 TRBD1 CASSRGQGKTEAFF TGCGCCAGCAGCCGAGGACAGGGAAAGACTGAAGCTTTCTTT
- TRBJ1-2 TRBV19 TRBD1 CASDISGRRQGAYGYTF TGTGCGTCAGACATAAGCGGCAGGCGGCAGGGGGCTTATGGCTACACCTTC
- TRBJ1-5 TRBV28 - CASSSSRGPQPQHF TGTGCCAGCAGTTCCAGTAGAGGGCCTCAGCCCCAGCATTTT
- TRBJ1-2 TRBV6-5 TRBD1 CASGKTGNYGYTF TGTGCCAGCGGGAAGACAGGGAACTATGGCTACACCTTC
- TRBJ1-2 TRBV28 - CASSLTDGYTF TGTGCCAGCAGTTTAACAGATGGCTACACCTTC
- TRBJ1-6 TRBV6-6 TRBD1 CASSDPTGNNSPLHF TGTGCCAGCAGTGACCCGACAGGGAATAATTCACCCCTCCACTTT
- TRBJ2-3 TRBV28 TRBD2 CASSLTPGLAGGSTDTQYF TGTGCCAGCAGCTTAACCCCGGGACTAGCGGGAGGGTCCACAGATACGCAGTATTTT
few TRBJ1-1 TRBV2 TRBD1 CASSEFLGTANTEAFF TGTGCCAGCAGTGAGTTTCTAGGGACAGCCAACACTGAAGCTTTCTTT
once TRBJ1-2 TRBV5-6 TRBD1 CASSLDDRGNYGYTF TGTGCCAGCAGCTTGGATGACAGGGGAAACTATGGCTACACCTTC